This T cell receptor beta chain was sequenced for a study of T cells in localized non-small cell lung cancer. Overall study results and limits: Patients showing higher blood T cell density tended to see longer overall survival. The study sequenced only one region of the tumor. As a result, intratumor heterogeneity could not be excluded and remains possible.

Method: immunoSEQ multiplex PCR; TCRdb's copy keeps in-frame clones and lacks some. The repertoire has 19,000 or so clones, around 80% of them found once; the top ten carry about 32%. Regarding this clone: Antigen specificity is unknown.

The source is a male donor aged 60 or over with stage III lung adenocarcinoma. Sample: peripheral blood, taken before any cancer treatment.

The CDR3 loop is CSPNLRDTQYF. The CDR3 DNA follows: TGCAGTCCTAACCTCAGGGATACGCAGTATTTT. The chain has TRBV20-1 and TRBJ2-3; D gene ambiguous. V was cut by 8 bases and J by 6 bases, with 12 bases left in between. This CDR3 spans 11 amino acids. Germline CDR1 reads DFQATT; CDR2 reads SNEGSKA (reference sequence).